Each of the 3 T cell receptor beta chains below was sequenced from the same sample in a study of blood T cells in healthy people across ages. Primed by a sample-barcoded 5' primer and a J-beta primer mix, a second PCR proceeded for 7 to 11 cycles. TCRdb re-analysed the 5' RACE reads in MiXCR, keeping a single row per CDR3 protein. The repertoire holds about 800,000 distinct CDR3 sequences, with roughly 46% as singletons. Sequenced: blood. Receptor source: a man older than 75 in good health.

This clonotype has a handful of counts. This chain links TRBV3-1 with TRBJ2-1; TRBD2 aligns across 9 bases. The CDR3 is 16 residues long. V was pared by 1 base and J by 9 bases, with 10 bases of the junction left unmatched. Germline V lookup: CDR1 LGHDT, CDR2 YNNKEL (reference sequence). The CDR3 nucleotides read TGTGCCAGCAGCCAAGTAGGTAGCGGGAGTCGGGGTGAGCAGTTCTTC. This codes for CASSQVGSGSRGEQFF.

The chain links TRBV29-1 to TRBJ2-5; D assignment may be TRBD1 or TRBD2 (5 bases each). CDR1 SQVTM and CDR2 ANQGSEA come from the germline V gene. V lost 5 bases and J 4 bases, leaving 14 bases between the germline ends. CDR3 length: 13 residues. In nucleotides, the CDR3 is TGCAGCGTTCGAGGGACGTCGGCAGAGACCCAGTACTTC. It yields the protein CSVRGTSAETQYF.

This clonotype has more than one count but fewer than ten. The CDR3 protein is CASSFPGGENTEAFF. CDR3 DNA sequence: TGTGCCAGCAGTTTTCCGGGGGGCGAGAACACTGAAGCTTTCTTT. The chain has TRBV12-3 or TRBV12-4 and TRBJ1-1; D possibly corresponds to TRBD1 (6 bases). The V gene lost 3 bases and the J gene lost 1 base, with 12 bases spanning the gap. The CDR3 has 15 amino acids.